This T cell receptor beta chain was profiled in a study of blood T cell repertoires in COVID-19. Study details: The study drew acute and convalescent COVID-19 samples from the United States, Italy and Spain. T cells, B-cell-depleted T cells, or PBMCs provided the cDNA or gDNA that served as material.

Original processing methods: Amplified reference gene primers provided the basis for estimating nucleated cell counts. TCRdb keeps only in-frame clones here, not all; method: immunoSEQ multiplex PCR. V, J and clone size were drawn from that table, and D and trimming were deduced from the DNA. Of over 100,000 clones listed, around nine tenths were seen once; the top ten hold 3%. Per germline, CDR1 LNHDA and CDR2 SQIVND (reference sequence). The CDR3 is 13 residues long. After removal of 3 bases from V and 12 bases from J, the junction contained 5 bases not matched to a gene. This clone was picked up one time.

Input material: peripheral blood. The gene calls are TRBV19 and TRBJ2-7; 13 nucleotides line up with TRBD2. The source is a man aged 50-59 years with active or convalescent COVID-19. The CDR3 bases are TGTGCCAGTAGTATCGGGACTAGCGGGGACTCGTACTTC. This translates into CASSIGTSGDSYF.